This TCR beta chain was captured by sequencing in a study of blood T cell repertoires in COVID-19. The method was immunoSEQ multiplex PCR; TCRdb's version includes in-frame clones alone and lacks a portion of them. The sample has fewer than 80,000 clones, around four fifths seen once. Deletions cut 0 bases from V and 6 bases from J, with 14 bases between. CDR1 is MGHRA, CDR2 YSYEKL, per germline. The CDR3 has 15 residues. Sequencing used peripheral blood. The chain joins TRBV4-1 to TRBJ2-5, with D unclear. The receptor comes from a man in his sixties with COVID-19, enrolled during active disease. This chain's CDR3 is CASSQDHTPSQTQYF. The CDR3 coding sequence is TGCGCCAGCAGCCAAGATCACACCCCATCCCAGACCCAGTACTTC.